A selection of T cell receptor beta chains follows, all from one sample in a study of brain T cells in children with intractable seizures. TCRdb keeps only in-frame clones here, not all; method: immunoSEQ multiplex PCR. The repertoire has under 150,000 clones, 94% of them found once; the top ten carry about 4%. The sample in question was peripheral blood, obtained at surgery. All receptors derive from a boy younger than two with hemimegalencephaly and intractable seizures. The CDR3 runs from the conserved cysteine through the conserved F or W. A D gene is named only where the DNA matches it firmly. A clone size is listed for some rows: how often the clone was seen (once, few, many), or a class if it is expanded.

j_call: TRBJ1-6; clone_size: NA; cdr3_length: 14; d_call: NA; v_call: TRBV5-1; cdr3_nt: TGCGCCAGCAGCTTGGGGGGGACAAATTCACCCCTCCACTTT; cdr3_aa: CASSLGGTNSPLHF
j_call: TRBJ2-3; clone_size: NA; cdr3_length: 16; d_call: TRBD2; v_call: TRBV5-4; cdr3_nt: TGTGCCAGCAGCCCTCTTGGGGGAGGGAGCACAGATACGCAGTATTTT; cdr3_aa: CASSPLGGGSTDTQYF
j_call: TRBJ2-7; clone_size: NA; cdr3_length: 13; d_call: NA; v_call: TRBV3-1/TRBV3-2; cdr3_nt: TGTGCCAGCAGCCCCCCAGGCGTCTACGAGCAGTACTTC; cdr3_aa: CASSPPGVYEQYF
j_call: TRBJ1-2; clone_size: once; cdr3_length: 17; d_call: NA; v_call: TRBV30; cdr3_nt: TGTGCCTGGACCGTCTCGGGGGTCCTTCTGAGGGACTATGGCTACACCTTC; cdr3_aa: CAWTVSGVLLRDYGYTF
j_call: TRBJ2-3; clone_size: NA; cdr3_length: 18; d_call: TRBD2; v_call: TRBV28; cdr3_nt: TGTGCCAGCAGTGGGACTAGCGGCCCCTATGAGCACACAGATACGCAGTATTTT; cdr3_aa: CASSGTSGPYEHTDTQYF
j_call: TRBJ2-1; clone_size: NA; cdr3_length: 18; d_call: TRBD2; v_call: TRBV5-1; cdr3_nt: TGCGCCAGCAGCTCGGGACTAGCGGTGGGGAGGAACTACAATGAGCAGTTCTTC; cdr3_aa: CASSSGLAVGRNYNEQFF
j_call: TRBJ1-6; clone_size: NA; cdr3_length: 13; d_call: NA; v_call: TRBV6-5; cdr3_nt: TGTGCCAGCAATCGGGGGCGAGATTCACCCCTCCACTTT; cdr3_aa: CASNRGRDSPLHF
j_call: TRBJ2-6; clone_size: NA; cdr3_length: 17; d_call: TRBD1; v_call: TRBV27; cdr3_nt: TGTGCCAGCAGTTTCGAACAGGGGACCTCTGGGGCCAACGTCCTGACTTTC; cdr3_aa: CASSFEQGTSGANVLTF
j_call: TRBJ1-6; clone_size: NA; cdr3_length: 17; d_call: NA; v_call: TRBV2; cdr3_nt: TGTGCCACTGATTACGGGATCTCCGGGACGGCTAATTCACCCCTCCACTTT; cdr3_aa: CATDYGISGTANSPLHF
j_call: TRBJ1-1; clone_size: NA; cdr3_length: 13; d_call: NA; v_call: TRBV19; cdr3_nt: TGTGCCAGTAGTATAACCGAGAACACTGAAGCTTTCTTT; cdr3_aa: CASSITENTEAFF
j_call: TRBJ2-6; clone_size: NA; cdr3_length: 16; d_call: NA; v_call: TRBV20-1; cdr3_nt: TGCAGTGCTAGTGAGGGAGCCCTCTCTGGGGCCAACGTCCTGACTTTC; cdr3_aa: CSASEGALSGANVLTF
j_call: TRBJ2-7; clone_size: NA; cdr3_length: 14; d_call: NA; v_call: TRBV7-6; cdr3_nt: TGTGCCAGCAGCTTAGACGGGCCTTCCTACGAGCAGTACTTC; cdr3_aa: CASSLDGPSYEQYF
j_call: TRBJ2-6; clone_size: NA; cdr3_length: 17; d_call: NA; v_call: TRBV24-1; cdr3_nt: TGTGCCACCAGTGATTGGCCCTTGGGTACTGGGGCCAACGTCCTGACTTTC; cdr3_aa: CATSDWPLGTGANVLTF
j_call: TRBJ2-1; clone_size: NA; cdr3_length: 15; d_call: NA; v_call: TRBV4-3; cdr3_nt: TGCGCCAGCAGCCTCATAGCGGTTCCGGAGAATGAGCAGTTCTTC; cdr3_aa: CASSLIAVPENEQFF
j_call: TRBJ2-1; clone_size: NA; cdr3_length: 15; d_call: TRBD1; v_call: TRBV3-1/TRBV3-2; cdr3_nt: TGTGCCAGCAGCCTGACTGGGACAGGGCCCAATGAGCAGTTCTTC; cdr3_aa: CASSLTGTGPNEQFF
j_call: TRBJ2-7; clone_size: NA; cdr3_length: 16; d_call: NA; v_call: TRBV28; cdr3_nt: TGTGCCAGCAGTTTTGATCGGGGAGACCCCTCCTACGAGCAGTACTTC; cdr3_aa: CASSFDRGDPSYEQYF
j_call: TRBJ2-2; clone_size: NA; cdr3_length: 15; d_call: NA; v_call: TRBV4-2; cdr3_nt: TGTGCCAGCAGCCAATTGAGCGTGCTTGTCGGGGAGCTGTTTTTT; cdr3_aa: CASSQLSVLVGELFF
j_call: TRBJ2-7; clone_size: NA; cdr3_length: 14; d_call: NA; v_call: TRBV6-6; cdr3_nt: TGTGCCAGCAGTTACGCGGGCCTACCCTACGAGCAGTACTTC; cdr3_aa: CASSYAGLPYEQYF
j_call: TRBJ1-2; clone_size: NA; cdr3_length: 16; d_call: TRBD1; v_call: TRBV4-2; cdr3_nt: TGTGCCAGCAGCCAATCGCCTAAGGGGGCGGACTATGGCTACACCTTC; cdr3_aa: CASSQSPKGADYGYTF
j_call: TRBJ2-7; clone_size: NA; cdr3_length: 15; d_call: TRBD1; v_call: TRBV4-2; cdr3_nt: TGTGCCAGCAGCCTGACAGGGGGCGAGGACTACGAGCAGTACTTC; cdr3_aa: CASSLTGGEDYEQYF
j_call: TRBJ2-3; clone_size: NA; cdr3_length: 13; d_call: NA; v_call: TRBV9; cdr3_nt: TGTGCCAGCAGCGGAGAACTCACAGATACGCAGTATTTT; cdr3_aa: CASSGELTDTQYF
j_call: TRBJ2-7; clone_size: NA; cdr3_length: 13; d_call: NA; v_call: TRBV19; cdr3_nt: TGTGCCAGTAGCCTGACTAGTACCTACGAGCAGTACTTC; cdr3_aa: CASSLTSTYEQYF
j_call: TRBJ1-5; clone_size: once; cdr3_length: 17; d_call: NA; v_call: TRBV2; cdr3_nt: TGTGCCAGCAGTACCCCGGGACGGACGGTGAGCAATCAGCCCCAGCATTTT; cdr3_aa: CASSTPGRTVSNQPQHF
j_call: TRBJ1-1; clone_size: NA; cdr3_length: 14; d_call: TRBD1; v_call: TRBV6-4; cdr3_nt: TGTGCCAGCAGATTGACAGGGGGGAACACTGAAGCTTTCTTT; cdr3_aa: CASRLTGGNTEAFF
j_call: TRBJ2-1; clone_size: NA; cdr3_length: 17; d_call: NA; v_call: TRBV27; cdr3_nt: TGTGCCAGCAGTTTATCCAGGGTCGGGAACTCCTACAATGAGCAGTTCTTC; cdr3_aa: CASSLSRVGNSYNEQFF
j_call: TRBJ1-4; clone_size: NA; cdr3_length: 15; d_call: TRBD1; v_call: TRBV19; cdr3_nt: TGTGCCAGTAGTATCGGGGACAGGGATAATGAAAAACTGTTTTTT; cdr3_aa: CASSIGDRDNEKLFF
j_call: TRBJ1-2; clone_size: NA; cdr3_length: 13; d_call: NA; v_call: TRBV5-4; cdr3_nt: TGTGCCAGCAGCCGCTCCGAGGGGGGTGGCTACACCTTC; cdr3_aa: CASSRSEGGGYTF
j_call: TRBJ1-6; clone_size: NA; cdr3_length: 13; d_call: TRBD1; v_call: TRBV6-5; cdr3_nt: TGTGCCAGCAGTCTGCCGGGACAGGAGACCCTCCACTTT; cdr3_aa: CASSLPGQETLHF
j_call: TRBJ1-6; clone_size: NA; cdr3_length: 16; d_call: NA; v_call: TRBV5-8; cdr3_nt: TGTGCCAGCAGCTTGGCCTTGGGCTCCTATAATTCACCCCTCCACTTT; cdr3_aa: CASSLALGSYNSPLHF
j_call: TRBJ1-2; clone_size: NA; cdr3_length: 14; d_call: TRBD1; v_call: TRBV10-3; cdr3_nt: TGTGCCATCAGTGGGACAGGGGCCAACTATGGCTACACCTTC; cdr3_aa: CAISGTGANYGYTF
j_call: TRBJ1-3; clone_size: NA; cdr3_length: 18; d_call: NA; v_call: TRBV25-1; cdr3_nt: TGTGCCAGCAGTGAATCTCGCTGGGTGGGGCAGGGCGGAAACACCATATATTTT; cdr3_aa: CASSESRWVGQGGNTIYF
j_call: TRBJ2-1; clone_size: NA; cdr3_length: 13; d_call: NA; v_call: TRBV28; cdr3_nt: TGTGCCACCGAGCCGGGGTCCTACAATGAGCAGTTCTTC; cdr3_aa: CATEPGSYNEQFF
j_call: TRBJ2-1; clone_size: NA; cdr3_length: 15; d_call: NA; v_call: TRBV2; cdr3_nt: TGTGCCAGCAGGGTCACTCGTGGGGTTTACAATGAGCAGTTCTTC; cdr3_aa: CASRVTRGVYNEQFF